This paragraph reports one TCR beta chain. The entry originates in a study of blood T cell repertoires in COVID-19. Whole-study context: Samples of COVID-19 (acute and convalescent) were obtained from the United States, Italy and Spain.

Study processing details: How many nucleated cells were present was estimated from reference gene primer amplification. The data were produced by immunoSEQ multiplex PCR, yet TCRdb's version contains in-frame clones alone and is incomplete. V, J and clone size are taken as reported in that table, and D and trimming were inferred from the DNA itself. Among 270,000 or so clones, 80% to 90% were seen once, and the ten largest hold about 4%. The CDR3 consists of 18 residues. V was clipped by 9 bases and J by 0 bases, with 24 bases between them. Per the germline V gene, CDR1 is PRHDT and CDR2 is FYEKMQ (reference sequence).

The TCR originated in a woman under 40 with acute COVID-19. Sequenced material: PBMCs or T cells enriched from blood (not recorded which). This chain joins TRBV13 and TRBJ2-1, with D tentatively TRBD1 (6 bases). CDR3: CASHQGKDTIFSYNEQFF. The CDR3 nucleotides read TGTGCCAGTCACCAGGGGAAGGATACGATTTTCTCCTACAATGAGCAGTTCTTC.